The 18 T cell receptor beta chains reported below all come from one sample, sequenced in a study of fetal regulatory T cell absence and autoimmunity. TCRdb keeps only in-frame clones here, not all; method: immunoSEQ multiplex PCR. Of some 87,000 clones in the sample, around 72% were seen once. The sequencing sample was made of pancreas tissue. The receptors here all came from a male donor with IPEX syndrome.

J is TRBJ1-1 and V is TRBV19; D gene unclear. Germline V CDR1 and CDR2: LNHDA, SQIVND (reference sequence). With 2 bases removed from V and 11 bases from J, the gap between germline ends came to 18 bases. The CDR3 spans 14 residues. CDR3 amino acids: CASSIQRCLAWAFF. The CDR3 DNA reads as TGTGCCAGTAGTATACAAAGGTGCTTGGCATGGGCTTTCTTT.

The gene calls are TRBV29-1 and TRBJ2-5; D is uncertain. CDR3 length: 9 residues. Germline-derived CDR1 and CDR2 are SQVTM and ANQGSEA. Between the trimmed V and J ends, which lost 4 bases and 5 bases, there was a span of 2 bases. CDR3 amino acids: CSVGETQYF. The CDR3 DNA is TGCAGCGTTGGGGAGACCCAGTACTTC.

The V call is TRBV27, the J call TRBJ2-7, with D tentatively TRBD1 or TRBD2 (5 bases each). Germline CDR1 and CDR2: MNHEY and SMNVEV (reference sequence). V was shortened by 2 bases and J by 2 bases, with 7 bases between the two germline ends. The CDR3 length is 13 residues. The CDR3 reads CASSLGGTYEQYF. The CDR3 nucleotides read TGTGCCAGCAGTTTAGGGGGAACCTACGAGCAGTACTTC.

The sample holds a few counts of this clone. The genes are TRBV11-2 and TRBJ2-7; D is uncertain. Trimming took off 5 bases at V and 2 bases at J, with 13 bases between the two ends. CDR3 length: 14 residues. Germline V gene lookup returns CDR1 SGHAT and CDR2 FQNNGV. In DNA, the CDR3 is TGTGCCAGCAGCCCCTGGCCAGGTGCCTACGAGCAGTACTTC. Translated, it gives CASSPWPGAYEQYF.

This clone has only a few counts. J is TRBJ2-1 and V is TRBV2; D uncertain. The CDR3 loop spans 13 amino acids. Trimming left V 8 bases short and J 6 bases short, with 14 bases between. Per the germline V gene, CDR1 is SNHLY and CDR2 is FYNNEI. The CDR3 DNA reads TGTGCCAGCGTTGGTCGGGTTTTCAATGAGCAGTTCTTC. This codes for CASVGRVFNEQFF.

A remark on this clone: Other DNA sequences of this sample code for an identical CDR3. The chain couples TRBV11-3 to TRBJ1-1; TRBD1 aligns across 7 bases. Looked up from germline, CDR1 is SGHNT and CDR2 is YENEEA. V trimming: 4 bases; J trimming: 3 bases; junction bases outside the gene matches: 2. This CDR3 contains 13 residues. For the CDR3, the DNA is TGTGCCAGCAGCTGGACAGGCGACACTGAAGCTTTCTTT. Its translation: CASSWTGDTEAFF.

This clone was observed a handful of times. J is TRBJ2-7 and V is TRBV11-2; TRBD2 matches at 8 bases. The CDR3 spans 15 residues. The germline V gene encodes CDR1 SGHAT and CDR2 FQNNGV. V trimming: 5 bases; J trimming: 1 base; junction bases outside the gene matches: 7. The CDR3 sequence: CASSPGTSRSYEQYF. The CDR3, as DNA: TGTGCCAGCAGCCCGGGGACTAGTCGGTCCTACGAGCAGTACTTC.

The chain uses TRBV7-9 and TRBJ2-1; D ambiguous. Between the trimmed V and J ends, which lost 1 base and 4 bases, there was a span of 8 bases. Germline values: CDR1 SEHNR, CDR2 FQNEAQ (reference sequence). The CDR3 consists of 14 residues. CDR3 amino acids: CASSLEYPYNEQFF. The DNA for the CDR3 is TGTGCCAGCAGCTTAGAGTACCCGTACAATGAGCAGTTCTTC.

This clone was picked up a small number of times. The chain uses TRBV7-6 and TRBJ1-2; 11 bases match TRBD1. The germline gives CDR1 SGHVS, CDR2 FNYEAQ. The CDR3 runs 15 residues. Trimming at V came to 1 base and at J to 8 bases, leaving 6 bases not matched to a gene. This CDR3 is CASSLGWTGGEGYTF. CDR3 DNA: TGTGCCAGCAGCTTAGGCTGGACAGGGGGCGAAGGCTACACCTTC.

This rearrangement joins TRBV29-1 to TRBJ1-1, with a weak D call TRBD1 (6 bases). The germline V gene has CDR1 SQVTM and CDR2 ANQGSEA. This CDR3 is built from 14 residues. Trimming left V 3 bases short and J 0 bases short, with 11 bases between. CDR3 region: CSVDPGAVNTEAFF. DNA of the CDR3: TGCAGCGTTGATCCGGGGGCGGTGAACACTGAAGCTTTCTTT. The full variable domain, completed using reference TRBV29-1 and TRBJ1-1, is SAVISQKPSRDICQRGTSLTIQCQVDSQVTMMFWYRQQPGQSLTLIATANQGSEATYESGFVIDKFPISRPNLTFSTLTVSNMSPEDSSIYLCSVDPGAVNTEAFFGQGTRLTVV.

This chain connects TRBV18 to TRBJ1-1; 8 positions match TRBD1. Germline V gene lookup returns CDR1 KGHSH and CDR2 LQKENI. The CDR3 runs 16 residues. Trimming took 3 bases from V and 6 from J; bases not matched to a gene: 12. The CDR3 here is CASSPTLTGEVAEAFF. Written as DNA, the CDR3 is TGTGCCAGCTCACCCACCCTGACAGGGGAGGTAGCTGAAGCTTTCTTT.

The chain employs TRBV2 and TRBJ2-3, with D tentatively TRBD2 (6 bases). CDR1 and CDR2 (germline): SNHLY, FYNNEI. V lost 0 bases and J 1 base, leaving 11 bases between the germline ends. The CDR3 consists of 16 residues. CDR3 in amino acids: CASSEAPWGGTDTQYF. In DNA, the CDR3 is TGTGCCAGCAGTGAAGCTCCGTGGGGGGGCACAGATACGCAGTATTTT.

The CDR3 is CASSLGQDNYEQYF. The DNA for the CDR3 is TGTGCCAGCAGCTTAGGACAGGATAACTACGAGCAGTACTTC. The chain links TRBV7-8 to TRBJ2-7, with D maybe TRBD1 (6 bases). The CDR3 length is 14 residues. Deletions cut 1 base from V and 3 bases from J, with 10 bases between. CDR1 is SGHVS, CDR2 FQNEAQ, per germline.

CDR3 sequence: CASSLGLRGADTQYF. The DNA for the CDR3 is TGTGCCAGCAGCTTAGGCCTTAGGGGGGCAGATACGCAGTATTTT. The rearrangement uses TRBV13 and TRBJ2-3; D is tentatively TRBD1 or TRBD2 (6 bases each). CDR3 length equals 15 residues. CDR1 is PRHDT, CDR2 FYEKMQ, per germline (reference sequence). V was cut by 0 bases and J by 4 bases, with 11 bases left in between.

The gene calls are TRBV6-4 and TRBJ2-1, with TRBD1 identical over 7 bases. Germline values: CDR1 MRHNA, CDR2 SNTAGT. The CDR3 is 15 amino acids. Trimming cost V 7 bases and J 5 bases; bases outside gene matches: 11. CDR3 nucleotide sequence: TGTGCCAGCATTAAATTTCGGGACAGTAACAATGAGCAGTTCTTC. Amino acid sequence: CASIKFRDSNNEQFF.

The CDR3 loop is CASSIGLASSYEQYF. CDR3 coding DNA: TGTGCCAGTAGTATAGGACTAGCGAGCTCCTACGAGCAGTACTTC. The chain combines TRBV19 with TRBJ2-7; the match to TRBD2 covers 8 bases. CDR3 length: 15 amino acids. Looked up from germline, CDR1 is LNHDA and CDR2 is SQIVND (reference sequence). The V and J ends lost 1 base and 0 bases, in that order; junction bases with no gene match: 2.

The chain uses TRBV5-6 and TRBJ1-1; D unresolved. The V end was cut by 2 bases, the J end by 5 bases, with 10 bases between. The CDR3 has 13 residues. CDR1 and CDR2 from the germline V gene are SGHDT and YYEEEE. The CDR3, as DNA: TGTGCCAGCAGCTTCGGGTCGGGGACTGAAGCTTTCTTT. Amino acid sequence: CASSFGSGTEAFF.

The chain combines TRBV13 with TRBJ2-5; D is unresolved. The CDR3 extends over 13 amino acids. Germline assignment: CDR1 PRHDT and CDR2 FYEKMQ (reference sequence). The V and J ends lost 3 bases and 1 base respectively, with 6 bases between them. This chain's CDR3 is CASSLGVQETQYF. The CDR3 coding sequence is TGTGCCAGCAGCTTGGGCGTCCAAGAGACCCAGTACTTC.